This TCR beta chain was sequenced for a study of graft-versus-host responses after intestinal transplantation. Background on the study: Transplant types were multivisceral, liver-intestinal, or isolated intestinal.

Findings and caveats of the study: Recipient marrow harbored GvH clones, some of which surfaced first in ileum or blood.

Sequencing used immunoSEQ multiplex PCR; TCRdb keeps in-frame clones, though not all of them. Altogether 90,000 to 130,000 clones are present, more than 90% being singletons, with the ten largest covering approximately 0.25%. As regards this clone: Its cognate antigen is unknown.

The sample in question was unstimulated CD4+ T cells sorted from spleen or lymph node cells, obtained before transplant. The receptor was isolated from a human donor who was the organ donor for an intestinal transplant.

The CDR3 reads CASSLAGAYYGYTF. DNA for the CDR3: TGTGCCAGCAGCTTAGCGGGGGCCTACTATGGCTACACCTTC. The gene calls are TRBV7-2 and TRBJ1-2; D is possibly TRBD1 (6 bases). V lost 0 bases, J lost 3 bases, and 8 bases lay in between. The CDR3 loop spans 14 amino acids. Germline V gene data show CDR1 as SGHTA and CDR2 as FQGNSA. Combining the CDR3 with reference TRBV7-2 and TRBJ1-2 gives the whole variable domain GAGVSQSPSNKVTEKGKDVELRCDPISGHTALYWYRQSLGQGLEFLIYFQGNSAPDKSGLPSDRFSAERTGGSVSTLTIQRTQQEDSAVYLCASSLAGAYYGYTFGSGTRLTVV.